This T cell receptor (beta chain) was found in a study of cytomegalovirus exposure and HLA in healthy donors. Primers: 60 Vbeta forward and 13 Jbeta reverse. Data came from immunoSEQ multiplex PCR; TCRdb stores just in-frame clones and leaves some out. The sample holds about 190,000 clones, 81% seen once. Study conclusions and caveats: Most TCR sequences showed up rarely, but some public TCRs showed up in many donors. The likely explanation for a cluster of highly shared sequence variants was sequencing artifact.

The CDR3 spans 14 residues. In germline, CDR1 is MNHNY, CDR2 SVGAGI (reference sequence). V shed 9 bases and J 5 bases; nucleotides not matched to a gene: 8. Worth noting for this clone: Its matching antigen is unknown.

The sequenced sample consisted of PBMCs. This TCR derives from a man aged 35 to 55 in good health and CMV-seropositive. This chain joins TRBV6-6 and TRBJ1-5; TRBD1 agrees at 9 bases. CDR3 region: CASTSGTGHQPQHF. In DNA form, the CDR3 reads TGTGCCAGTACCTCCGGGACAGGGCATCAGCCCCAGCATTTT.